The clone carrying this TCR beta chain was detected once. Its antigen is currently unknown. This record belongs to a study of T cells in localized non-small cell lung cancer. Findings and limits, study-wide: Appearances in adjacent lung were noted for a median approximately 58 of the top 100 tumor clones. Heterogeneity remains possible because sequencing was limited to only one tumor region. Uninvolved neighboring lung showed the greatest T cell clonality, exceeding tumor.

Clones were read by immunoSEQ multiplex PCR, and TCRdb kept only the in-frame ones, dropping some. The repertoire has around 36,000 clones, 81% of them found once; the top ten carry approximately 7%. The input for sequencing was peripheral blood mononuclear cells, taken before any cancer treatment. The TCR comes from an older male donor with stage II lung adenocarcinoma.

The CDR3 sequence: CASSLKGTGGSDTQYF. The DNA for the CDR3 is TGTGCCAGCAGCTTAAAGGGGACAGGGGGCTCAGATACGCAGTATTTT. The chain combines TRBV7-6 with TRBJ2-3; 12 nucleotides line up with TRBD1. The CDR3 is made up of 16 amino acids. Germline trimming cut 2 bases from V and 4 bases from J; bases unmatched to any gene: 4. Germline V gene sequence: CDR1 SGHVS, CDR2 FNYEAQ.